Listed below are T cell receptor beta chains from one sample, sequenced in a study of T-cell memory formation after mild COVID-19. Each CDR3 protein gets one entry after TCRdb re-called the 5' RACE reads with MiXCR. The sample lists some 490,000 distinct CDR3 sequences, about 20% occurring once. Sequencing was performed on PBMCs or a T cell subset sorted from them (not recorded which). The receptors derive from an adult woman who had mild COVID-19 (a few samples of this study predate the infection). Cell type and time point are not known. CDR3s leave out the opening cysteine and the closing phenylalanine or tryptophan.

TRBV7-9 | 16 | ASSLARIGQSNTGELF
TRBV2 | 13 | ASRDPGLGGNEQF
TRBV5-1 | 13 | ASSLRGIPPETQY
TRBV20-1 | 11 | SRGGGAPDTQY
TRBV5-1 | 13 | ASSLVETGAYEQY
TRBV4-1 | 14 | ASSYQGQAYPDTQY
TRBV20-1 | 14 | SAGVDGGSGANVLT
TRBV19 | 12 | ASSPRGGQEEQF
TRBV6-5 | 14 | ASSSPGTKRDYEQY
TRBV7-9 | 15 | ASSLVYEREDTDTQY
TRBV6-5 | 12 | ASTYRVGQETQY
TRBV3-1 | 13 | ASSQTGLTYYEQY
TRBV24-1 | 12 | ATKPDGNQETQY
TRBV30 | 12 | ASGSGQVSYEQY
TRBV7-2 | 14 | ASSPGTSGLFETQY
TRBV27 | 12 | ASSQTDTNEKLF
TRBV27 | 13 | ASSLDPWQADTQY
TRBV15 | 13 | ATSSDRGGSYEQY
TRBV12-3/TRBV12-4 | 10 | ASSPPTDTEY
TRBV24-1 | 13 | ATSDPSASGGELF
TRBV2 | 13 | ASRVGLAGGNEQF
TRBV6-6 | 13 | ASTKGAGFTYEQY
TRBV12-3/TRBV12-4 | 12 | ASSLGARQETQY
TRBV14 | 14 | ASSQDLGRLNTEAF
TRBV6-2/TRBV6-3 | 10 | ASGLRIYGYT
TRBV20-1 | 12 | SARTLAGDYEQY
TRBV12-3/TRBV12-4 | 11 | ASTLWGGGGYT
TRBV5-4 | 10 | ASSMNTDTQY
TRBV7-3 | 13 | ASSHTGNSYDEQF
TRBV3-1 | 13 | ASSQVGVPPQPQH
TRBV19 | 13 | ASSPRQGWTDEQY
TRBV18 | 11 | ASSPEGSRGYT
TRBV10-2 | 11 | ASSEGRRETQY
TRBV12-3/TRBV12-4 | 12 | ASSFGRRSYEQY
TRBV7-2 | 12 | ASSLVTSGYEQY
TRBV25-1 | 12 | ASSGRQSNQPQH
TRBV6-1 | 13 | ASSERASYWNEQF
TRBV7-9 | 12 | ASSLAVSTDTQY
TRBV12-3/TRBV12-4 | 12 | ASSQTTGSYEQY
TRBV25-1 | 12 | ASSRLAGPDEQF
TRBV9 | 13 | ASSGRPGYYNEQF
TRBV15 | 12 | ATSRDRTPGELF
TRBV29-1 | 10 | SVPTGVYGYT
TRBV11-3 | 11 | ASSFGDRNEQF
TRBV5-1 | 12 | ASRLRTGYTEAF
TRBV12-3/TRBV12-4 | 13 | ASIPGGQWNTEAF
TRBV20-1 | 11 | SARSQSSYEQY
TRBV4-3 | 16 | ASSQDPAGQGAGDTQY
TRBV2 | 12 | ASSERKGGEPQH
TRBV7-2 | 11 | ASSWDFSYEQY
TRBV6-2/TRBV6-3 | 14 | ASSHPKTEMNTEAF
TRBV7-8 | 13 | ASSFRGQGNSPLH
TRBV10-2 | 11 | ASSAQGGDTQY
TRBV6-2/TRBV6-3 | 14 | ASSSLLAGGANVLT
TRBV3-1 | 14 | ASSPVAGEQEDTQY
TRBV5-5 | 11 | ASSLGGIDGYT
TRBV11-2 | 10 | ASGGQRLGAF
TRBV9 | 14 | ASSATKAGFTDTQY
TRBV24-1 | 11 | ATSDLKGTEAF